The 7 T cell receptor beta chains below were found in one sample sequenced in a study of T-cell memory formation after mild COVID-19. TCRdb recomputed calls from the 5' RACE reads with MiXCR, one row per CDR3 protein. The table lists about 470,000 distinct CDR3 sequences, nearly 25% of them singletons. The sample taken for sequencing was PBMCs or a T cell subset sorted from them (not recorded which). These receptors were obtained from an adult woman who had mild COVID-19 (a few samples of this study predate the infection). Cell type and time point are not known.

The rearrangement uses TRBV6-2 or TRBV6-3 and TRBJ2-1; 7 bases fit TRBD2. Germline V gene lookup returns CDR1 MNHEY and CDR2 SVGEGT. The V and J ends lost 7 bases and 3 bases, in that order; junction bases with no gene match: 12. The CDR3 runs to 16 residues. Here the CDR3 DNA reads TGTGCCAGCAATGGCCTGTCAGCGGGGATCTACAATGAGCAGTTCTTC. It codes for CASNGLSAGIYNEQFF.

This clonotype has only a few counts. J is TRBJ2-7 and V is TRBV20-1; D is unclear. The CDR3 runs 14 residues. Trimming cost V 0 bases and J 2 bases, with 11 bases left between them. Germline V gene sequence: CDR1 DFQATT, CDR2 SNEGSKA (reference sequence). The CDR3: CSARDASLPYEQYF. The CDR3 DNA reads as TGCAGTGCTAGAGATGCCTCCTTGCCCTACGAGCAGTACTTC.

This clonotype was observed a few times. The chain combines TRBV9 with TRBJ2-7; D possibly uses TRBD1 or TRBD2 (5 bases each). CDR1 and CDR2 from the germline V gene are SGDLS and YYNGEE. V lost 2 bases and J 2 bases, leaving 14 bases between the germline ends. The CDR3 has 15 amino acids. The CDR3 nucleotides read TGTGCCAGCAGCGTTCAGGGTGGGGGAGCCTACGAGCAGTACTTC. Its translation: CASSVQGGGAYEQYF.

This clonotype was counted between two and nine times. The V and J genes are TRBV29-1 and TRBJ2-5; the match to TRBD1 covers 7 bases. Germline V gives CDR1 SQVTM, CDR2 ANQGSEA. This CDR3 has 14 amino acids. Germline trimming cut 4 bases from V and 1 base from J; bases unmatched to any gene: 6. For the CDR3, the DNA is TGCAGCGTTGGGGGTCGACAGGGCCAAGAGACCCAGTACTTC. It encodes CSVGGRQGQETQYF.

This chain links TRBV7-6 with TRBJ2-2, with 10 bases aligning to TRBD2. The V gene's germline CDR1 is SGHVS and CDR2 FNYEAQ. After removal of 0 bases from V and 2 bases from J, the junction contained 3 bases not matched to a gene. The CDR3 extends over 17 amino acids. This chain's CDR3 is CASSLALAGDNTGELFF. DNA of the CDR3: TGTGCCAGCAGCTTAGCGCTAGCGGGGGACAACACCGGGGAGCTGTTTTTT.

There are a few counts of this clonotype. The gene calls are TRBV19 and TRBJ2-7, with a weak D call TRBD2 (6 bases). V shed 6 bases and J shed 0 bases, with 18 bases lying between them. The germline V gene has CDR1 LNHDA and CDR2 SQIVND (reference sequence). The CDR3 has 16 residues. CDR3 nucleotides: TGTGCCAGTAGGGGGTGGGGAGGCGGCCCCTCCTACGAGCAGTACTTC. Protein: CASRGWGGGPSYEQYF.

V and J are TRBV9 and TRBJ2-1, with 7 bases that match TRBD2. This CDR3 is 14 amino acids long. Germline V gene lookup returns CDR1 SGDLS and CDR2 YYNGEE. J lost 10 bases, V lost 0 bases, and 7 bases had no gene match. As DNA, the CDR3 is TGTGCCAGCAGCGTAGGTGGGAGGGCCTGGGAGCAGTTCTTC. This sequence encodes CASSVGGRAWEQFF.